This TCR beta chain was profiled in a study of T cell repertoires in cytomegalovirus infection. Study in general: In public TCR beta signatures, there were indications of both CMV infection and matching HLA type.

This clonotype was found a few times. CDR3 length: 13 residues. CDR1 and CDR2 (germline): LNHDA, SQIVND (reference sequence). The V end lost 5 bases, the J end lost 5 bases, and 12 bases lay between the germline ends. TCRdb re-called the reads through MiXCR, storing one row per CDR3 protein. The sample has fewer than 250,000 distinct CDR3 sequences, roughly 12% seen once; the top ten hold 1.6%. The rearrangement joins TRBV19 to TRBJ2-5, with D hard to call. The TCR originated in a human donor in good health (CMV status not recorded). Some clones in this sample may be carry-over from other donors' samples. Sample: PBMCs. The CDR3 DNA follows: TGTGCCAGTAGTGAAAACACCAGGGAGACCCAGTACTTC. Amino acid sequence: CASSENTRETQYF.